The present T cell receptor beta chain was sequenced within a study of blood T cell repertoires in COVID-19 (dated by TCRdb to 2018 to 2020). Some background on the complete study: The collaborator samples originated in the United States, Italy and Spain and spanned the acute and convalescent phases of COVID-19. The material from the prospective study consisted of cDNA or gDNA derived from T cells, B-cell-depleted T cells, or PBMCs. The dataset comprised deeply sampled blood TCRbeta repertoires from subjects exposed to, actively infected with, or recovered from COVID-19. A freely available public database, intended as a resource for researchers studying the immune response to SARS-CoV-2, is where the repertoires were released. Samples were obtained from the ongoing ImmuneRACE study (first 160 participants) and from approximately 1,200 subjects provided by 6 global collaborators. Nearly every sample came with metadata listing a de-identified subject ID, COVID-19 status, age in years and sex. Where available, HLA class I and class II types were obtained from metadata supplied by the sample provider rather than from assay-based typing.

The CDR3 covers 14 residues, taking in both the cysteine and the phenylalanine. Of all the DNA, just the CDR3 is kept, 42 bases in frame from base 1. V is shortened by 4 bases, J by 5 bases, and the region joining them spans 15 bases. Reading the germline V gene gives CDR1 SGHDT and CDR2 YYEEEE. Of note for this clone: The antigen this receptor binds is unknown. No quality values exist for individual bases; no much larger clone is one base distant.

Each collaborating institution followed its own protocols to collect whole blood in K2EDTA tubes. For TCRbeta analysis, collaborator samples were shipped as frozen whole blood, as isolated PBMCs, or as DNA extracted from either sample type. The immunoSEQ Assay, a bias-controlled multiplex PCR, was used to amplify TCRbeta CDR3 regions from genomic DNA. Processing in the source paper ran as follows. Nucleated cell counts per sample were estimated from amplification of reference gene primers within the assay. Sequence reads were collapsed and filtered to measure the absolute abundance of every unique TCRbeta CDR3 rearrangement. Productive Simpson clonality was computed per sample as the square root of Simpson's diversity index over productive rearrangements. TCRdb retrieved this table from immuneACCESS and kept in-frame rearrangements only. Not all clones are present; in checked studies, unresolved V genes account for under half, and no reason is known for the remainder. V and J calls and clone size are those listed in that table; D and trimming were worked out from the DNA. The sample includes under 350,000 clones, with around 84% observed a single time. 1% to 1.5% of the sample is held by the ten biggest clonotypes.

The study at large found these results: The amount of clinical and demographic metadata varied by source and participant and was provided uncurated.

The rearranged segments are TRBV5-6 and TRBJ1-2, with TRBD1 perhaps the D gene, on 5 matching bases. The receptor comes from a man between 70 and 80 years old with acute or convalescent COVID-19. The sample consisted of peripheral blood. The CDR3 region reads CASSPPGSSYGYTF. The DNA reads as follows: TGTGCCAGCAGCCCCCCAGGGTCTTCTTATGGCTACACCTTC. Where the CDR3 stops, the reference TRBV5-6 and TRBJ1-2 genes take over; the full variable domain is DAGVTQSPTHLIKTRGQQVTLRCSPKSGHDTVSWYQQALGQGPQFIFQYYEEEERQRGNFPDRFSGHQFPNYSSELNVNALLLGDSALYLCASSPPGSSYGYTFGSGTRLTVV.